Shown below are 4 T cell receptor beta chains from a single sample sequenced in a study. In TCRdb, the 5' RACE reads were re-called with MiXCR into one record per CDR3 protein. The profile shows under 45,000 distinct CDR3 sequences, approximately 30% of them singletons. Sequenced: tumor-infiltrating memory CD4+ T cells sorted from the breast tumor. Specified subset: memory CD4+ T cells, CD4+CD45RO+CD25-. The source is a female donor with breast cancer.

The chain has TRBV2 and TRBJ1-1; D unresolved. CDR3 length: 13 amino acids. Deletions cut 7 bases from V and 1 base from J, with 10 bases between. Germline assignment: CDR1 SNHLY and CDR2 FYNNEI. DNA of the CDR3: TGTGCCAGCAAAAGGGAAACGAACACTGAAGCTTTCTTT. Protein: CASKRETNTEAFF. Together with reference TRBV2 and TRBJ1-1, the CDR3 gives the full variable domain: EPEVTQTPSHQVTQMGQEVILRCVPISNHLYFYWYRQILGQKVEFLVSFYNNEISEKSEIFDDQFSVERPDGSNFTLKIRSTKLEDSAMYFCASKRETNTEAFFGQGTRLTVV.

This clonotype was found a few times. This chain links TRBV12-3 or TRBV12-4 with TRBJ2-7, with TRBD1 identical over 11 bases. This CDR3 has 15 residues. V lost 3 bases to trimming and J lost 7 bases; unmatched junction nucleotides: 8. The CDR3 protein is CASSFRDRGIREQYF. CDR3 nucleotide sequence: TGTGCCAGCAGTTTCCGGGACAGGGGGATTCGGGAGCAGTACTTC.

The gene calls are TRBV28 and TRBJ2-7; D gene uncertain. The V end was cut by 10 bases, the J end by 9 bases, with 19 bases between. Per the germline V gene, CDR1 is MDHEN and CDR2 is SYDVKM. This CDR3 is built from 12 residues. CDR3 nucleotide sequence: TGTGCCACCCAGAGCAACTATTGGGCGCAGTACTTC. This codes for CATQSNYWAQYF.

This clonotype is labeled medium-sized. V and J are TRBV29-1 and TRBJ2-5; 8 nucleotides match TRBD1. Looked up from germline, CDR1 is SQVTM and CDR2 is ANQGSEA. The CDR3 runs 15 residues. After removal of 7 bases from V and 6 bases from J, the junction contained 16 bases not matched to a gene. CDR3 in DNA: TGCAGCGCCAGACCAGACTCAGGGGGCGCGAAGACCCAGTACTTC. Encoded protein: CSARPDSGGAKTQYF.